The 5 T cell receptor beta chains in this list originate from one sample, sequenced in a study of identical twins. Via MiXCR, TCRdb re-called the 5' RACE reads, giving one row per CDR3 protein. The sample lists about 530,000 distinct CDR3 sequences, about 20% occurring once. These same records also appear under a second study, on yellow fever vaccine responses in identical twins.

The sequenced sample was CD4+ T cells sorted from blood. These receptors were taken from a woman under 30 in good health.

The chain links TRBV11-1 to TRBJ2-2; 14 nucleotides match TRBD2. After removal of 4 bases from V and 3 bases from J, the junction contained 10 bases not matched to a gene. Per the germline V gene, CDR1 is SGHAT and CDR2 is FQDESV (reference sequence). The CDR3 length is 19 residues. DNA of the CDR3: TGTGCCAGCAGCTGGGCGCCGGGACTAGCGGGAGCCGACACCGGGGAGCTGTTTTTT. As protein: CASSWAPGLAGADTGELFF.

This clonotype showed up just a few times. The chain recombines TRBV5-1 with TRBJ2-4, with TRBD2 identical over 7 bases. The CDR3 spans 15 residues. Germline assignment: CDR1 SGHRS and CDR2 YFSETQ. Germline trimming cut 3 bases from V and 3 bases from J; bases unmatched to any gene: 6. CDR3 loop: CASSSNAGVKNIQYF. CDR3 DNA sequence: TGCGCCAGCAGCTCTAACGCGGGGGTCAAAAACATTCAGTACTTC.

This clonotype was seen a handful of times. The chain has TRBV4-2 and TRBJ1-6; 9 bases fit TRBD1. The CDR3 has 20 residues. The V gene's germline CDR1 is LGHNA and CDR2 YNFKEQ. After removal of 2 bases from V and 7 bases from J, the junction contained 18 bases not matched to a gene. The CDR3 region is CASSQSQTGGLSGENSPLHF. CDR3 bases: TGTGCCAGCAGCCAATCTCAGACAGGGGGTCTATCCGGTGAGAATTCACCCCTCCACTTT.

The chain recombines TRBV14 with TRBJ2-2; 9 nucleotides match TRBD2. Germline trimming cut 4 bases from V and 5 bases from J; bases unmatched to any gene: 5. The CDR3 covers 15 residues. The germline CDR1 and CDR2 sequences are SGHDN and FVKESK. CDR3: CASSPTSGRTGELFF. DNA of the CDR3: TGTGCCAGCAGCCCGACTAGCGGAAGAACCGGGGAGCTGTTTTTT.

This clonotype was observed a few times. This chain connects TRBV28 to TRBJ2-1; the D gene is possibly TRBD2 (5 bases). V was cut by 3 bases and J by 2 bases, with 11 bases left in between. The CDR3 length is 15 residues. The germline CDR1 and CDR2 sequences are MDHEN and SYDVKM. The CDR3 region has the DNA TGTGCCAGCAGTTTCGGCGGGCAACCCTACAATGAGCAGTTCTTC. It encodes CASSFGGQPYNEQFF.